Presented here are 6 T cell receptor beta chains from one specimen sequenced in a study of shared clonotypes between healthy human individuals. Produced via immunoSEQ multiplex PCR; TCRdb's table is partial and in-frame only. In the table there are more than 2 million clones, around 95% of which are singletons. As defined, naive CD8 cells were CD45RO-negative and positively selected for CCR7, with terminally differentiated effector memory CD45RA+ cells excluded. The sequencing input was naive CD8+ T cells from PBMCs. All receptors derive from a man aged 18 to 30 in good health. Some clones in this sample may be carry-over from other donors' samples.

Regarding this clone: Within the sample, other DNA sequences also encode this same CDR3. V usage is TRBV6-5 and J usage is TRBJ1-2; D unclear. The CDR3 totals 13 residues. Deletions cut 0 bases from V and 7 bases from J, with 9 bases between. Germline CDR1 MNHEY, CDR2 SVGAGI. CDR3 bases: TGTGCCAGCAGTTACTCGGAGGGAGGTGGCTACACCTTC. Translated, it gives CASSYSEGGGYTF.

V and J are TRBV5-4 and TRBJ2-1; 8 positions match TRBD2. The J segment lost 2 bases and the V segment lost 4 bases, leaving 17 bases of the junction unmatched. Germline CDR1 and CDR2: SGHNT and YYREEE (reference sequence). The CDR3 length is 19 residues. CDR3 residues: CASSHRHVAGHRTYNEQFF. The DNA for the CDR3 is TGTGCCAGCAGCCACCGCCATGTAGCGGGACATAGAACCTACAATGAGCAGTTCTTC.

This clone was counted between two and nine times. The sample carries other DNA sequences with the same CDR3. This chain joins TRBV7-9 and TRBJ1-1; 11 nucleotides agree with TRBD1. The CDR3 extends over 15 amino acids. The V gene end was trimmed by 5 bases and the J gene end by 0 bases; junction bases not matched to a gene: 2. Germline V lookup: CDR1 SEHNR, CDR2 FQNEAQ (reference sequence). The CDR3 DNA is TGTGCCAGCAGCCTGGACAGGGGGCTGAACACTGAAGCTTTCTTT. Protein: CASSLDRGLNTEAFF.

The sample holds one count of this clone. This chain connects TRBV30 to TRBJ1-5; 7 bases agree with TRBD1. Germline CDR1 GTSNPN, CDR2 SVGIG (reference sequence). V was pared by 1 base and J by 7 bases, with 10 bases of the junction left unmatched. The CDR3 consists of 15 residues. CDR3 sequence: CAWSDSWDRRQPQHF. CDR3 nucleotide sequence: TGTGCCTGGAGTGACTCCTGGGACAGACGACAGCCCCAGCATTTT.

The V gene is TRBV14, the J gene TRBJ2-1; 11 nucleotides line up with TRBD2. The V and J ends lost 5 bases and 9 bases, in that order; junction bases with no gene match: 9. This CDR3 is 15 amino acids long. CDR1 is SGHDN, CDR2 FVKESK, per germline. The CDR3 nucleotides read TGTGCCAGCAGCGGTGCACTAGCGGGAGAACTTGAGCAGTTCTTC. Translation gives CASSGALAGELEQFF.

The gene calls are TRBV7-2 and TRBJ1-2; the match to TRBD1 covers 10 bases. This CDR3 has 16 residues. The germline CDR1 and CDR2 sequences are SGHTA and FQGNSA. The junction had 9 bases not matched to a gene; V was cut back by 4 bases and J by 4 bases. CDR3 in DNA: TGTGCCAGCAGCTATCCACACGGACAGGGGGTCTATGGCTACACCTTC. As protein: CASSYPHGQGVYGYTF.